Each of the 24 T cell receptor beta chains below was sequenced from the same sample in a study of blood T cell repertoires in COVID-19. Data came from immunoSEQ multiplex PCR; TCRdb stores just in-frame clones and leaves some out. The sample contains tens of thousands of clones, roughly 90% of which appear only once. Source material: peripheral blood. The receptors stem from a man aged 55 to 69 with acute or convalescent COVID-19.

The chain recombines TRBV29-1 with TRBJ1-2, with 11 positions matching TRBD1. Germline values: CDR1 SQVTM, CDR2 ANQGSEA. Trimming at V came to 8 bases and at J to 6 bases, leaving 8 bases not matched to a gene. CDR3 length: 13 amino acids. DNA of the CDR3: TGCAGCATAATTCCGGGACAGGGGGATGGCTACACCTTC. Its protein is CSIIPGQGDGYTF.

The rearrangement uses TRBV2 and TRBJ1-2, with 8 bases identical to TRBD1. V was clipped by 6 bases and J by 8 bases; unmatched bases: 11. Looked up from germline, CDR1 is SNHLY and CDR2 is FYNNEI. The CDR3 loop spans 14 amino acids. CDR3 bases: TGTGCCAGCAGGGTGACAGGGGCTCTTGGGGGCTACACCTTC. Protein product: CASRVTGALGGYTF.

The chain combines TRBV7-9 with TRBJ2-2; TRBD2 might be the D (6 bases). This CDR3 has 15 amino acids. Per germline, CDR1 SEHNR and CDR2 FQNEAQ (reference sequence). V was clipped by 3 bases and J by 6 bases, with 14 bases between them. The CDR3 DNA reads as TGTGCCAGCAGCTTGGGACTTCGGCCCGCCGGGGAGCTGTTTTTT. Protein sequence: CASSLGLRPAGELFF.

This chain connects TRBV28 to TRBJ2-3, with a weak D call TRBD2 (6 bases). The CDR3 is 17 amino acids. Germline values: CDR1 MDHEN, CDR2 SYDVKM. V was cut by 4 bases and J by 0 bases, with 17 bases left in between. The CDR3 DNA reads TGTGCCAGCAGTTCGCCCTTTGGACTAACTAGCACAGATACGCAGTATTTT. This translates into CASSSPFGLTSTDTQYF. Based on the CDR3 plus reference TRBV28 and TRBJ2-3, the full variable domain is DVKVTQSSRYLVKRTGEKVFLECVQDMDHENMFWYRQDPGLGLRLIYFSYDVKMKEKGDIPEGYSVSREKKERFSLILESASTNQTSMYLCASSSPFGLTSTDTQYFGPGTRLTVL.

This clone has a single count. This chain links TRBV4-1 with TRBJ1-6; D perhaps matches TRBD1 (6 bases). Trimming removed 5 bases from V and 10 bases from J, with 12 bases in between. The CDR3 has 13 residues. Germline lookup yields CDR1 MGHRA and CDR2 YSYEKL. The CDR3, as DNA: TGCGCCAGCAGCACCACACAGGGATCACCCCTCCACTTT. Protein: CASSTTQGSPLHF.

The chain uses TRBV7-8 and TRBJ1-4; D is ambiguous. Germline V lookup: CDR1 SGHVS, CDR2 FQNEAQ. The CDR3 is 17 residues long. Trimming took 1 base from V and 3 from J, leaving 15 bases between them. The CDR3 protein is CASSLVAGGRPNEKLFF. CDR3 bases: TGTGCCAGCAGCTTAGTTGCGGGCGGGCGACCTAATGAAAAACTGTTTTTT.

Only a few counts were recorded for this clone. The chain employs TRBV5-1 and TRBJ2-1; 10 bases are a match to TRBD2. Germline V CDR1 and CDR2: SGHRS, YFSETQ. V was clipped by 2 bases and J by 4 bases; unmatched bases: 3. This CDR3 comprises 15 residues. The CDR3 DNA reads TGCGCCAGCAGCTTAGCGGGGGGGCTATACAATGAGCAGTTCTTC. As protein: CASSLAGGLYNEQFF.

Details on this clone: The identical CDR3 is also encoded by other nucleotide sequences in the sample. The CDR3 is CASSQGTRNEQFF. CDR3 bases: TGTGCCAGCAGCCAAGGGACAAGGAATGAGCAGTTCTTC. The V and J genes are TRBV3-1 (or the pseudogene TRBV3-2) and TRBJ2-1; the D gene is possibly TRBD1 (5 bases). CDR1 is LGHDT and CDR2 is YNNKEL in the germline V gene (reference sequence). Trimming took off 1 base at V and 7 bases at J, with 8 bases between the two ends. CDR3 size: 13 residues.

The chain uses TRBV9 and TRBJ2-3; weak D call: TRBD2 (6 bases). V shed 0 bases and J shed 0 bases, with 23 bases lying between them. CDR1 is SGDLS and CDR2 is YYNGEE in the germline V gene. The CDR3 runs 20 residues. CDR3 sequence reads: CASSVGLGVGRGVSTDTQYF. The CDR3 nucleotides are TGTGCCAGCAGCGTAGGCTTGGGAGTTGGGCGGGGCGTCAGCACAGATACGCAGTATTTT.

The rearrangement uses TRBV6-5 and TRBJ1-2; D is ambiguous. Germline V lookup: CDR1 MNHEY, CDR2 SVGAGI. The CDR3 is 14 residues long. The V gene lost 5 bases and the J gene lost 8 bases, with 18 bases spanning the gap. The DNA of the CDR3 is TGTGCCAGCAGTACCCCTGGAGGGTTGGAGGGCTACACCTTC. Translating it yields CASSTPGGLEGYTF.

This chain links TRBV7-8 with TRBJ1-6; TRBD1 is a possible D gene (5 bases). V dropped 5 bases and J dropped 6 bases, with 17 bases sitting between them. The germline gives CDR1 SGHVS, CDR2 FQNEAQ. The CDR3 loop spans 16 amino acids. For the CDR3, the DNA is TGTGCCAGCAGCCCTGGGACCCGGGGAGGTAATTCACCCCTCCACTTT. As protein: CASSPGTRGGNSPLHF.

This clone showed up just a few times. The V gene is TRBV7-8, the J gene TRBJ1-3; D not resolved. Germline lookup yields CDR1 SGHVS and CDR2 FQNEAQ. Trimming took 5 bases from V and 0 from J, leaving 11 bases between them. This CDR3 contains 15 residues. CDR3 DNA: TGTGCCAGCAGCCTCGTGGCTTACTCTGGAAACACCATATATTTT. It codes for CASSLVAYSGNTIYF.

The CDR3 sequence is CASSPDRDQPQHF. CDR3 in DNA: TGTGCCAGCAGCCCCGACAGAGATCAGCCCCAGCATTTT. V is TRBV13 and J is TRBJ1-5; tentative D call: TRBD1 (5 bases). The CDR3 runs 13 residues. Germline V gives CDR1 PRHDT, CDR2 FYEKMQ (reference sequence). V was shortened by 5 bases and J by 5 bases, with 10 bases between the two germline ends.

V and J are TRBV4-2 and TRBJ2-1; D unresolved. The germline CDR1 and CDR2 sequences are LGHNA and YNFKEQ. The CDR3 is 15 residues long. V was clipped by 4 bases and J by 1 base, with 11 bases between them. CDR3 bases: TGTGCCAGCAGCCGTGGTGGGCAGTCCTACAATGAGCAGTTCTTC. Its translation: CASSRGGQSYNEQFF.

The CDR3: CASREAGVRSGNTIYF. The CDR3 DNA follows: TGTGCCAGCCGAGAAGCGGGGGTCCGCTCTGGAAACACCATATATTTT. The chain is built from TRBV7-9 and TRBJ1-3, with a weak D call TRBD1 (5 bases). This CDR3 comprises 16 residues. Trimming cost V 8 bases and J 0 bases, with 17 bases left between them. Germline V lookup: CDR1 SEHNR, CDR2 FQNEAQ (reference sequence).

The chain is built from TRBV18 and TRBJ1-5; no definite D call. The CDR3 runs 14 residues. Germline V gene data show CDR1 as KGHSH and CDR2 as LQKENI. Trimming cost V 1 base and J 6 bases, with 10 bases left between them. The CDR3 spells CASSPQVRVQPQHF. The CDR3 coding sequence is TGTGCCAGCTCACCACAAGTACGGGTTCAGCCCCAGCATTTT.

The rearrangement uses TRBV6-4 and TRBJ2-1; 12 positions match TRBD2. Germline CDR1 MRHNA, CDR2 SNTAGT. Losses at the gene ends were 2 bases for V and 8 bases for J; bases not matched to a gene: 7. The CDR3 is 16 residues long. The CDR3 protein is CASSDQTSGGYDEQFF. The CDR3 coding sequence is TGTGCCAGCAGTGACCAGACTAGCGGGGGTTACGATGAGCAGTTCTTC.

Only a few counts were recorded for this clone. The V gene is TRBV11-2, the J gene TRBJ2-7; D possibly corresponds to TRBD1 (5 bases). Germline V gene sequence: CDR1 SGHAT, CDR2 FQNNGV. The V and J ends lost 4 bases and 3 bases respectively, with 19 bases between them. The CDR3 loop spans 16 amino acids. The CDR3 protein is CASSSEKTGVYYEQYF. CDR3 sequence (DNA): TGTGCCAGCAGCTCCGAGAAAACAGGAGTATACTACGAGCAGTACTTC.

The rearrangement joins TRBV11-2 to TRBJ2-7; D is possibly TRBD1 (6 bases). The CDR3 is made up of 14 amino acids. Trimming stripped 4 bases from V and 6 bases from J, with 16 bases between. Per germline, CDR1 SGHAT and CDR2 FQNNGV. For the CDR3, the DNA is TGTGCCAGCAGCTCTATACAGGGTCCGGGCGAGCAGTACTTC. It translates to CASSSIQGPGEQYF.

CDR3 DNA sequence: TGTGCCAGCAGCTTGGGGCTAGCGGGCCTCCAAGAGACCCAGTACTTC. This translates into CASSLGLAGLQETQYF. The gene calls are TRBV5-4 and TRBJ2-5, with TRBD2 matching 8 bases. V lost 0 bases and J lost 1; bases outside the gene matches: 5. From germline, CDR1 is SGHNT and CDR2 YYREEE (reference sequence). The CDR3 covers 16 residues. The whole variable domain, filled in from reference TRBV5-4 and TRBJ2-5, reads ETGVTQSPTHLIKTRGQQVTLRCSSQSGHNTVSWYQQALGQGPQFIFQYYREEENGRGNFPPRFSGLQFPNYSSELNVNALELDDSALYLCASSLGLAGLQETQYFGPGTRLLVL.

V usage is TRBV6-5 and J usage is TRBJ2-7; D might be TRBD1 (6 bases). The germline gives CDR1 MNHEY, CDR2 SVGAGI. Trimming cost V 7 bases and J 2 bases, with 18 bases left between them. The CDR3 has 15 residues. CDR3 DNA sequence: TGTGCCAGCATCAGAAGAGGTAGGGGGACCTACGAGCAGTACTTC. This gives the protein CASIRRGRGTYEQYF.

The J gene is TRBJ2-1, the V gene TRBV24-1; 14 positions match TRBD2. The junction had 4 bases not matched to a gene; V was cut back by 4 bases and J by 6 bases. CDR1 is KGHDR, CDR2 SFDVKD, per germline. CDR3 length equals 16 residues. This chain's CDR3 is CATSDPTSGRANEQFF. The CDR3 region has the DNA TGTGCCACCAGTGACCCGACTAGCGGGAGGGCCAATGAGCAGTTCTTC.

V is TRBV14 and J is TRBJ1-1, with TRBD1 as a possible D gene (6 bases). Between the trimmed V and J ends, which lost 3 bases and 1 base, there was a span of 18 bases. The CDR3 extends over 17 amino acids. Looked up from germline, CDR1 is SGHDN and CDR2 is FVKESK. This chain's CDR3 is CASSHSPGWGPNTEAFF. CDR3 nucleotide sequence: TGTGCCAGCAGCCACTCACCAGGGTGGGGGCCGAACACTGAAGCTTTCTTT.

The CDR3 DNA is TGTGCCAGCAGCTTAGACTACGGGGAGCTGTTTTTT. This gives the protein CASSLDYGELFF. This chain uses TRBV7-6 with TRBJ2-2; D not resolved. V was shortened by 1 base and J by 7 bases, with 4 bases between the two germline ends. The CDR3 is made up of 12 amino acids. Germline V CDR1 and CDR2: SGHVS, FNYEAQ.